This T cell receptor beta chain emerged from a study of T cells in tuberculosis listed by TCRdb under 2018. The study in broad terms: To characterize T cells specific for the mycobacterial lipid antigen glucose monomycolate (GMM), the study used CD1B tetramers together with high-throughput TCR immunosequencing. With over nine people per group, a South African clinical cohort compared IGRA-negative adolescents, IGRA-positive adolescents with latent tuberculosis, and adults with active tuberculosis. PBMC from active tuberculosis patients were archived either before standard anti-tuberculosis treatment began or within 7 days of the start of that treatment. Broader findings and caveats from the paper: Clinical samples were chosen by availability of cryopreserved specimens, and active tuberculosis cases were adults while controls were adolescents. Active tuberculosis TCR-alpha repertoires showed smaller mean NN-distances to GMM-specific TCRs than IGRA-negative controls, suggesting clonal expansion of these TCRs. Using GEM motif frequencies, a classifier achieved over 55% accuracy, whereas a classifier built on the diverse GMM-specific repertoire got to roughly 87% accuracy (AUROC about 0.9). The smaller NN-distances were partly driven by shorter CDR3-alpha lengths in active tuberculosis patients, and the difference for TCR-beta did not reach statistical significance.

As concerns this clone: There is no known antigen for this receptor. No much larger clonotype is one base removed from it; base qualities were not supplied.

Deletion took 1 base off V and 4 bases off J, with a span of 22 bases between the germline ends. The CDR3 holds 18 amino acids from the cysteine to the phenylalanine. Solely the CDR3 DNA is kept, with 54 bases framed from the first base. For CDR1 and CDR2, the germline V gene lists SGHTA and FQGNSA. The immunoSEQ multiplex PCR assay was used to generate TCR libraries, with TCR-beta and/or TCR-alpha/delta assays applied to each sample. The Illumina high-throughput platform was used to sequence the amplified TCR libraries. In the paper's pipeline: Clustering and dimensionality reduction relied on pairwise TCRdist distances among GMM-specific receptors from T cells that were either sorted ex vivo or expanded in vitro. Each clinical repertoire received a mean NN-distance score, defined as the average TCRdist to the nearest 10% of tetramer-positive reference sequences. To compute GEM TCR motif frequency, the fraction of unique TCRs matching known GEM sequences by V/J usage and CDR3 length was calculated. Linear discriminant analysis with leave-one-out cross-validation, implemented in scikit-learn, was used to classify active tuberculosis. TCRdb stores this immuneACCESS table with in-frame sequences only. Part of the clones is absent; in the studies checked, under half of the shortfall reflects unresolved V genes, and no reason is known for the rest. V, J and clone size were drawn from that table, and D and trimming were deduced from the DNA. Within this sample are about 35,000 clones, with roughly nine tenths of them counted one time only. Clones ranked in the top ten supply approximately 6.8% of the sample.

Read against the paper, the sample's time point label means: new active TB diagnosis, blood taken before or within 7 days of starting treatment. The patients with active tuberculosis were newly diagnosed, HIV-seronegative South African adults aged 18 years or older. Active tuberculosis was confirmed by positive sputum smear microscopy and/or positive M. tuberculosis culture. Immunosequencing of unsorted cryopreserved PBMC covered, on average, about 99,000 T cells per clinical donor. The sequence is built from TRBV7-2 and TRBJ1-1; the D gene is perhaps TRBD1, from 5 matching bases. The origin of this receptor is an adult with tuberculosis. Some clones in this sample may be carry-over from other donors' samples. The sequenced sample was PBMCs, obtained at tuberculosis diagnosis. The DNA sequence follows: TGTGCCAGCAGCTTAGTCGCGGGGACGGGGCGCTTTGGCACTGAAGCTTTCTTT. Translation gives CASSLVAGTGRFGTEAFF.